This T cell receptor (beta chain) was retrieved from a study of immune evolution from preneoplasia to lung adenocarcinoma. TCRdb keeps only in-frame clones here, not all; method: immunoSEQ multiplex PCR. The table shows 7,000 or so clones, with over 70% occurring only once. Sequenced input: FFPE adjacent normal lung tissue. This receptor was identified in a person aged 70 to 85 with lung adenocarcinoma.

In DNA, the CDR3 is TGTGCCAGCAGTCCTCGACCGGGACAGGGGCCCTACGAGCAGTACTTC. Translation gives CASSPRPGQGPYEQYF. The chain recombines TRBV28 with TRBJ2-7; 10 positions agree with TRBD1. Germline V CDR1 and CDR2: MDHEN, SYDVKM. After removal of 5 bases from V and 2 bases from J, the junction contained 9 bases not matched to a gene. The CDR3 has 16 residues.